The present T cell receptor beta chain was sequenced within a study of blood T cells in healthy people across ages. General study findings and limits: Investigators viewed diversity estimates from one million T cells as underestimates, the study reported.

Primers used in a second PCR of roughly 6 to 11 cycles were a sample-barcoded 5' primer and a J-beta primer mix. Every sample returned 3 million or more CDR3-containing paired-end reads. TCRdb processed the 5' RACE reads anew with MiXCR; each CDR3 protein has one entry. The data show over a million distinct CDR3 sequences, with under 55% seen just once and over 15% held by the top ten. Remarks on this clonotype: The antigen is unknown.

The specimen sequenced was blood. The clonotype comes from a woman aged 55-70 years in good health.

The CDR3 region is CSARAGGPADTQYF. CDR3 sequence (DNA): TGCAGTGCTCGAGCGGGAGGGCCGGCAGATACGCAGTATTTT. This chain connects TRBV20-1 to TRBJ2-3; TRBD2 agrees at 10 bases. Trimming cost V 5 bases and J 4 bases; bases outside gene matches: 6. Germline V gene data show CDR1 as DFQATT and CDR2 as SNEGSKA (reference sequence). The CDR3 loop spans 14 amino acids.